These T cell receptor beta chains were read from a single sample in a study of blood T cell repertoires in COVID-19. TCRdb keeps only in-frame clones here, not all; method: immunoSEQ multiplex PCR. This table has about 140,000 clones, over 85% appearing once. The specimen was peripheral blood. The receptors derive from a human donor in a cohort sampled during active COVID-19. Each CDR3 is given with its conserved first and last residue. Each record gives: J gene, V gene, clone size, D gene, CDR3 DNA, CDR3 protein. A D gene is named only where the DNA matches it firmly. Clone size appears in some rows only: once, few, many, or a class for an expanded clone.

j_call: TRBJ1-3; v_call: TRBV14; clone_size: .; d_call: .; cdr3_nt: TGTGCCAGCAGCCTCTCCGGACAGGGAAACACCATATATTTT; cdr3_aa: CASSLSGQGNTIYF
j_call: TRBJ2-3; v_call: TRBV7-2; clone_size: few; d_call: .; cdr3_nt: TGTGCCAGCAGCCCCCTAGCGACCGATACGCAGTATTTT; cdr3_aa: CASSPLATDTQYF
j_call: TRBJ2-3; v_call: TRBV5-1; clone_size: .; d_call: TRBD1; cdr3_nt: TGCGCCAGCAGCGCCAGACAGGGGTCAGATACGCAGTATTTT; cdr3_aa: CASSARQGSDTQYF
j_call: TRBJ1-6; v_call: TRBV6-5; clone_size: .; d_call: .; cdr3_nt: TGTGCCAGCAGTTACCTCTCTCGGTTCTATAATTCACCCCTCCACTTT; cdr3_aa: CASSYLSRFYNSPLHF
j_call: TRBJ2-5; v_call: TRBV6-5; clone_size: .; d_call: TRBD1; cdr3_nt: TGTGCCAGCAGTAGACAGGGGAGAGAGACCCAGTACTTC; cdr3_aa: CASSRQGRETQYF
j_call: TRBJ1-2; v_call: TRBV30; clone_size: .; d_call: .; cdr3_nt: TGTGCCTGGAGTGGGGTATCTATAGGAGATTTTTATGGCTACACCTTC; cdr3_aa: CAWSGVSIGDFYGYTF
j_call: TRBJ2-3; v_call: TRBV7-2; clone_size: .; d_call: .; cdr3_nt: TGTGCCAGCAGCTTACTAGTTTCGGGTTCTGATACGCAGTATTTT; cdr3_aa: CASSLLVSGSDTQYF
j_call: TRBJ1-1; v_call: TRBV10-3; clone_size: .; d_call: .; cdr3_nt: TGTGCCATCAGTGGGGGACACATAAACACTGAAGCTTTCTTT; cdr3_aa: CAISGGHINTEAFF
j_call: TRBJ2-5; v_call: TRBV6-5; clone_size: once; d_call: TRBD2; cdr3_nt: TGTGCCACCTGGGGGGGGTGGAGGCAAGAGACCCAGTACTTC; cdr3_aa: CATWGGWRQETQYF
j_call: TRBJ2-1; v_call: TRBV5-6; clone_size: .; d_call: .; cdr3_nt: TGTGCCAGCAGCTTTTTAGAATACAATGAGCAGTTCTTC; cdr3_aa: CASSFLEYNEQFF
j_call: TRBJ1-5; v_call: TRBV7-3; clone_size: .; d_call: TRBD1; cdr3_nt: TGTGCCAGCAGCTTACGACAGGGAGGTAATCAGCCCCAGCATTTT; cdr3_aa: CASSLRQGGNQPQHF
j_call: TRBJ2-7; v_call: TRBV18; clone_size: .; d_call: .; cdr3_nt: TGTGCCAGCTCACCGACGGGTTCCTACGAGCAGTACTTC; cdr3_aa: CASSPTGSYEQYF
j_call: TRBJ2-1; v_call: TRBV4-3; clone_size: .; d_call: .; cdr3_nt: TGCGCCAGCAGCCAAGCTCTCTCGAACAGTCAGTTCTTC; cdr3_aa: CASSQALSNSQFF
j_call: TRBJ1-2; v_call: TRBV10-3; clone_size: .; d_call: .; cdr3_nt: TGTGCCATCAGTGAGCCAGGGCCCTATGGCTACACCTTC; cdr3_aa: CAISEPGPYGYTF
j_call: TRBJ2-5; v_call: TRBV5-1; clone_size: .; d_call: TRBD2; cdr3_nt: TGCGCCAGCAGCTTGGCGCGGGTCGGAGCGGGGGTGGAGACCCAGTACTTC; cdr3_aa: CASSLARVGAGVETQYF
j_call: TRBJ1-3; v_call: TRBV7-9; clone_size: .; d_call: .; cdr3_nt: TGTGCCAGCAGCAGCGCGACTGTAGGAAACACCATATATTTT; cdr3_aa: CASSSATVGNTIYF
j_call: TRBJ1-2; v_call: TRBV30; clone_size: .; d_call: TRBD1; cdr3_nt: TGTGCCTGGAGTGTACACCAGGGGGATGGCTACACCTTC; cdr3_aa: CAWSVHQGDGYTF
j_call: TRBJ1-4; v_call: TRBV5-1; clone_size: .; d_call: TRBD1; cdr3_nt: TGCGCCAGCAGCTTGAGGGGGCGAGGAACTAATGAAAAACTGTTTTTT; cdr3_aa: CASSLRGRGTNEKLFF
j_call: TRBJ2-3; v_call: TRBV5-5; clone_size: .; d_call: TRBD1; cdr3_nt: TGTGCCAGCAGCTTCAGGGGGAGTGGGACAGATACGCAGTATTTT; cdr3_aa: CASSFRGSGTDTQYF
j_call: TRBJ2-7; v_call: TRBV28; clone_size: .; d_call: .; cdr3_nt: TGTGCCAGCAGTTTAACCCCACTCTACGAGCAGTACTTC; cdr3_aa: CASSLTPLYEQYF
j_call: TRBJ2-1; v_call: TRBV11-2; clone_size: .; d_call: TRBD2; cdr3_nt: TGTGCCAGCAGCTTAGGGACTAGCGGTTACAATGAGCAGTTCTTC; cdr3_aa: CASSLGTSGYNEQFF
j_call: TRBJ2-1; v_call: TRBV19; clone_size: once; d_call: TRBD1; cdr3_nt: TGTGCCAGTAGCCGGAACAGGGGGCAGTTCTTC; cdr3_aa: CASSRNRGQFF
j_call: TRBJ2-3; v_call: TRBV5-4; clone_size: .; d_call: .; cdr3_nt: TGTGCCAGCAGCCAGACCAGGCCGGGCACAGATACGCAGTATTTT; cdr3_aa: CASSQTRPGTDTQYF
j_call: TRBJ1-1; v_call: TRBV30; clone_size: .; d_call: TRBD1; cdr3_nt: TGTGCCTGGAACACAGGGGAGAGGCGAGCTTTCTTT; cdr3_aa: CAWNTGERRAFF
j_call: TRBJ2-3; v_call: TRBV15; clone_size: .; d_call: .; cdr3_nt: TGTGCCACCAGCAGAGATAGGAGCTCTAGCACAGATACGCAGTATTTT; cdr3_aa: CATSRDRSSSTDTQYF
j_call: TRBJ2-3; v_call: TRBV4-2; clone_size: .; d_call: TRBD2; cdr3_nt: TGTGCCAGCAGCCAGTCTAGCGGGGGGGCCGGAGATACGCAGTATTTT; cdr3_aa: CASSQSSGGAGDTQYF
j_call: TRBJ1-1; v_call: TRBV28; clone_size: .; d_call: TRBD1; cdr3_nt: TGTGCCAGCAGTCCCCAGGGGGTAGGCACTGAAGCTTTCTTT; cdr3_aa: CASSPQGVGTEAFF
j_call: TRBJ1-2; v_call: TRBV27; clone_size: .; d_call: TRBD1; cdr3_nt: TGTGCCAGCAGCACAGGGGGCGCCAGCTATGGCTACACCTTC; cdr3_aa: CASSTGGASYGYTF
j_call: TRBJ1-2; v_call: TRBV6-6; clone_size: .; d_call: TRBD1; cdr3_nt: TGTGCCAGCAGAACCGCCTCCGGGACAGGCGACTATGGCTACACCTTC; cdr3_aa: CASRTASGTGDYGYTF
j_call: TRBJ2-3; v_call: TRBV7-2; clone_size: .; d_call: .; cdr3_nt: TGTGCCAGCAGTAAAGTTCCCCCACTAGCCCCAGATACGCAGTATTTT; cdr3_aa: CASSKVPPLAPDTQYF
j_call: TRBJ1-1; v_call: TRBV14; clone_size: .; d_call: .; cdr3_nt: TGTGCCAGCAGCCAAGTACAGGGCGAAGCTTTCTTT; cdr3_aa: CASSQVQGEAFF
j_call: TRBJ1-1; v_call: TRBV7-3; clone_size: .; d_call: .; cdr3_nt: TGTGCCAGCAGCCCGATGGGGAGGAACACTGAAGCTTTCTTT; cdr3_aa: CASSPMGRNTEAFF
j_call: TRBJ2-3; v_call: TRBV20-1; clone_size: .; d_call: TRBD1; cdr3_nt: TGCAGTGCTAGTCGCAGACAGGGAACAGATACGCAGTATTTT; cdr3_aa: CSASRRQGTDTQYF
j_call: TRBJ2-1; v_call: TRBV4-1; clone_size: .; d_call: .; cdr3_nt: TGCGCCAGCAGTACCCGGAGCCCAAACAATGAGCAGTTCTTC; cdr3_aa: CASSTRSPNNEQFF
j_call: TRBJ2-7; v_call: TRBV6-1; clone_size: .; d_call: .; cdr3_nt: TGTGCCAGCAGTGAAATCGGGGGATTGCACGAGCAGTACTTC; cdr3_aa: CASSEIGGLHEQYF